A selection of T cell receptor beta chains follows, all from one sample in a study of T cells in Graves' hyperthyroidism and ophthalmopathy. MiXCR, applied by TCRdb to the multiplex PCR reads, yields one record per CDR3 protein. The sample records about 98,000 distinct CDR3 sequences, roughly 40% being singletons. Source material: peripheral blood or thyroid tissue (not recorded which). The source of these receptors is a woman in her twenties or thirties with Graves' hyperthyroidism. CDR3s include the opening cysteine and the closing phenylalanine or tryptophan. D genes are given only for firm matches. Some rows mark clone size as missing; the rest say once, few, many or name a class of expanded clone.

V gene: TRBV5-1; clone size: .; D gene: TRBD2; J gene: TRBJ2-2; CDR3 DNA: TGCGCCAGCAGCATGGGACTAGCGGGCCTGGGCGGGGAGCTGTTTTTT; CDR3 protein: CASSMGLAGLGGELFF
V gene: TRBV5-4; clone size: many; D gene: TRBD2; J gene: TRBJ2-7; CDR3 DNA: TGTGCCAGCAGCTGGGCCGGGCGCGGGAGGGCCCAGAACGAGCAGTACTTC; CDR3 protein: CASSWAGRGRAQNEQYF
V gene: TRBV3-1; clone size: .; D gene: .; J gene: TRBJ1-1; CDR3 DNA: TGTGCCAGCAGCCAAGTCGACACGAACACTGAAGCTTTCTTT; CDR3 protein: CASSQVDTNTEAFF
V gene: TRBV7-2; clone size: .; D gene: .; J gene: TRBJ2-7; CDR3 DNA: TGTGCCAGCAGTGGCGGAGGGTACTACGAGCAGTACTTC; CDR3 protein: CASSGGGYYEQYF
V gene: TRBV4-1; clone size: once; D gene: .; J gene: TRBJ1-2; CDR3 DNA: TGCGCCTGCAGCCAAGTCGGGAACTATGGCTACACCTTC; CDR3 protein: CACSQVGNYGYTF
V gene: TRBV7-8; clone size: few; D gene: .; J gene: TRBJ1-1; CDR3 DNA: .; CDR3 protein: CASSFYICSPSGQLRLMNTEAFF
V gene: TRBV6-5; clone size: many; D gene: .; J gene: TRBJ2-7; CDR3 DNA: TGTGCCAGCAGTTACATGGGATCCTTCTACGAGCAGTACTTC; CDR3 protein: CASSYMGSFYEQYF
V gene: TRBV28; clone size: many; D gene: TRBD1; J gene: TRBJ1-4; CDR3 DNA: TGTGCCAGCAGTTTCCGGGACAGGGGGCGCCGAAATGAAAAACTGTTTTTT; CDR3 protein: CASSFRDRGRRNEKLFF
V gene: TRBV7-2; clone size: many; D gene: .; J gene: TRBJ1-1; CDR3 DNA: TGTGCCAGCAGCTTATTAGGCTGGGAAGCTTTCTTT; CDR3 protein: CASSLLGWEAFF
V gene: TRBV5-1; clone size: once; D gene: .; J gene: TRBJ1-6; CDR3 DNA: TGCGCCAGCAGCAACAGGGACCGAAATAATTCACCCCTCCACTTT; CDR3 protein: CASSNRDRNNSPLHF
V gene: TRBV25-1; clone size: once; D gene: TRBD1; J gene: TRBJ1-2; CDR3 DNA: TGTGCCAGCAGCTGGGGACAGGTTTTTGGCTACACCTTC; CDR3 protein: CASSWGQVFGYTF
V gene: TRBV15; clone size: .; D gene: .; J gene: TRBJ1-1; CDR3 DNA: TGCGCCGCCAGCACGGATATGAACACTGAAGCTCTCTTT; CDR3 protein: CAASTDMNTEALF
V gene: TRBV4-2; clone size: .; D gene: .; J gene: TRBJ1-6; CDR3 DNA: TGTGCCAGCAGCCCCGATGGACTCTATAATTCACCCCTCCACTTT; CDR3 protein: CASSPDGLYNSPLHF
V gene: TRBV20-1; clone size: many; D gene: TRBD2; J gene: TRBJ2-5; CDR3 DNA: TGCAGTGCTAGAGTCCGACTAGCGGGAGAAGAGACCCAGTACTTC; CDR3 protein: CSARVRLAGEETQYF
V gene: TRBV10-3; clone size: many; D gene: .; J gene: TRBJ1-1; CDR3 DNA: TGTGCCATCAGTGCCCCGGGGGCGAACACTGAAGCTTTCTTT; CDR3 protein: CAISAPGANTEAFF
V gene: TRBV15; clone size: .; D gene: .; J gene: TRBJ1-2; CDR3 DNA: TGTGCCACCTCGGGCGCGGACTATGGCTACACCTTC; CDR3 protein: CATSGADYGYTF
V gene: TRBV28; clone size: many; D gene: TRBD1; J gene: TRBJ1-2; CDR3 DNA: TGTGCCAGCAGTTTCGGGACAGGGGCAACTGGCTACACCTTC; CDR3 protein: CASSFGTGATGYTF
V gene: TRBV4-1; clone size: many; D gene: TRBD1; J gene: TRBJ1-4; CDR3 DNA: TGCGCCAGCAGCCAAACGGACAGGGCACGGGAAAAACTGTTTTTT; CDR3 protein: CASSQTDRAREKLFF
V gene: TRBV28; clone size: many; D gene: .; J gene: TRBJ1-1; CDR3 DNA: TGTGCCAGCAGTTTATTGTCCAGCGGCACTGAAGCTTTCTTT; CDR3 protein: CASSLLSSGTEAFF
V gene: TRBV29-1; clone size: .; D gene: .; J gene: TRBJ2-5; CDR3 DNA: TGCAGCGTTGAAGCCCAGATGGGGACCCAGTACTTC; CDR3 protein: CSVEAQMGTQYF
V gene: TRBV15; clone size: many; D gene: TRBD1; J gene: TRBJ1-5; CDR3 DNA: TGTGCCACCAGCAGAGATTGGAGACAGGGGAAACAGCCCCAGCATTTT; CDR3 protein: CATSRDWRQGKQPQHF
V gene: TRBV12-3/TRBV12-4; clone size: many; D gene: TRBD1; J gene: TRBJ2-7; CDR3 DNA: TGTGCCTCGACTCACGGGGGGACAGGGTCATACGAGCAGTACTTC; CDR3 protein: CASTHGGTGSYEQYF
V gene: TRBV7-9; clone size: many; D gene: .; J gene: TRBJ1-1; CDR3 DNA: TGTGCCAGCAGCCTTCCCCGTGGGAACACTGAAGCTTTCTTT; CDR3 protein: CASSLPRGNTEAFF
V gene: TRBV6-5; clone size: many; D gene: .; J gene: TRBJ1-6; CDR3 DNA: TGTGCCAGCAGTTACGGGGGGGGATCACCCCTCCACTTT; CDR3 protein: CASSYGGGSPLHF
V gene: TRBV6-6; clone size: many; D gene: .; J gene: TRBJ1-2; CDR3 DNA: TGTGCCAGCAGTTATGGACAGTTTGGGGGCTACACCTTC; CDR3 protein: CASSYGQFGGYTF
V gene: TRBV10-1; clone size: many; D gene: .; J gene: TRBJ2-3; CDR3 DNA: TGCGCCAGCAGTGTCGAGGACACAGATACGCAGTATTTT; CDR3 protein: CASSVEDTDTQYF
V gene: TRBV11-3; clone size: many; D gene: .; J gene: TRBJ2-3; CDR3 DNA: TGTGCCAGCAGCTCGGCCAGCGGGACAGATACGCAGTATTTT; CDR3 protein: CASSSASGTDTQYF
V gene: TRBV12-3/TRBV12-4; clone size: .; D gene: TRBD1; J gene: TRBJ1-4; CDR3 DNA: TGTGCCAGCAGTTGGCCGGGACAGGGCATAAACGAAAAACTGTTTTTT; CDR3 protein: CASSWPGQGINEKLFF
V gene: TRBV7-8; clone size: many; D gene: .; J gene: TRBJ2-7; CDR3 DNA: TGTGCCAGCAGCTTTACAGGGGGAGGGTACGAGCAGTACTTC; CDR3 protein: CASSFTGGGYEQYF
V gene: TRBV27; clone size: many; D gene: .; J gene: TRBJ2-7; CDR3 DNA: TGTGCCACCCTGACTAACTCCTACGAGCAGTACTTC; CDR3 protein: CATLTNSYEQYF
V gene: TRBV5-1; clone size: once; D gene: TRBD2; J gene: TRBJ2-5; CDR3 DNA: TGCGCCAGCAGCTCAACCGGGACTAGCGGGATGGAGACCCAGTACTTC; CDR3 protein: CASSSTGTSGMETQYF
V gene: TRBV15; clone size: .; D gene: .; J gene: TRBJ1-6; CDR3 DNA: TGTGCCACCAGCAGAGAAAGTGGGAGGGGCCTCCACTTT; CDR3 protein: CATSRESGRGLHF
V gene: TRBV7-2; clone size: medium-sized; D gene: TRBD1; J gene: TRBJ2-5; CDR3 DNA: TGTGCCAGCAGCCGACAGGGGCGAGAGACCCAGTACTTC; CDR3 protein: CASSRQGRETQYF
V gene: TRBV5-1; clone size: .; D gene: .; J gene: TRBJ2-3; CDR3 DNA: TGCGCCAGCAGCGTGGAGCCTAATCATACGCAGTATTTT; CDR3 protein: CASSVEPNHTQYF
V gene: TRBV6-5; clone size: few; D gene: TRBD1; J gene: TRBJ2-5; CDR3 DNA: TGTGCCAGCTCACCCGTGGACAGGGAAACGTACCAAGAGACCCAGTACTTC; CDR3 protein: CASSPVDRETYQETQYF
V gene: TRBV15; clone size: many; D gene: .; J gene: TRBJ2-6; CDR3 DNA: TGTGCCACCAGCAGAGAGGAGGTTTCGAGGGCCAACGTCCTGACTTTC; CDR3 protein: CATSREEVSRANVLTF
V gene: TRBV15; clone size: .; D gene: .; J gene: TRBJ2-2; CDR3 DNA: TGTGCCACCAGCAGAAACAGGGCACAGACGAACACCGGGGAGCTGTTTTTT; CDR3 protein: CATSRNRAQTNTGELFF
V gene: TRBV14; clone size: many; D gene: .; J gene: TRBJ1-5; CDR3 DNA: TGTGCCAGCAGCCAAGATTGGGGGCCCCAGCATTTT; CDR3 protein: CASSQDWGPQHF
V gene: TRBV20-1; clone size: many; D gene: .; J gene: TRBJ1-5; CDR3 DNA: TGCAGTGCCCTACCGATGGGGGTTGCCCAATATAGCAATCAGCCCCAGCATTTT; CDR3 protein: CSALPMGVAQYSNQPQHF
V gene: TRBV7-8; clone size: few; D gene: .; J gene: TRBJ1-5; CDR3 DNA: TGTGCCAGCAGCTTAGAGTTAGGGCTTGGTCAGCCCCAGCATTTT; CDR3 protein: CASSLELGLGQPQHF
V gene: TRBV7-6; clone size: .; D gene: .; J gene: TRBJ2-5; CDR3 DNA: .; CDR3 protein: CASSFYICSADFSAVQETQYF
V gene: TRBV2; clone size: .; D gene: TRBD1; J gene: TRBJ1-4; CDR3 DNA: TGTGCCAGCAGTGAAGACGGACAGGGAAGAGGGGGTGTTGAAAAACTGTTTTTT; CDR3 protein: CASSEDGQGRGGVEKLFF
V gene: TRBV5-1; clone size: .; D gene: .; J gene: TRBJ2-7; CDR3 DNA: TGCGCCAGCAGCCGCGGGGCAGGGCCATACGAGCAGTACTTC; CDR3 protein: CASSRGAGPYEQYF
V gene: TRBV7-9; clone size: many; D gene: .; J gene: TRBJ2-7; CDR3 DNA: TGTGCCAGCAGCTCCCCCGCGGCGGGGGCGTCCTACGAGCAGTACTTC; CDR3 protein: CASSSPAAGASYEQYF
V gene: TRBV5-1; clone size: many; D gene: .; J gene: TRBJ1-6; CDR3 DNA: TGCGCCAGCAGCCGCAGGGACGGAAATAATTCACCCCTCCACTTT; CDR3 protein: CASSRRDGNNSPLHF
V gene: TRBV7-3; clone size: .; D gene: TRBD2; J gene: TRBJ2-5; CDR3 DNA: TGTGCCAGCAGCTTAGGACTAGCGGGAGGGGAGACCCAGTACTTC; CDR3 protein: CASSLGLAGGETQYF
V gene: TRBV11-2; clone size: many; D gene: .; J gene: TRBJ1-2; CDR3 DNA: TGTGCCAGCAGCTTAGCCCGGACCTCCGATGGCTACACCTTC; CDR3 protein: CASSLARTSDGYTF
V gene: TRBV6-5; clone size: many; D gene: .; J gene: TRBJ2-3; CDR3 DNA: TGTGCCAGCAGCCCACAGAGCACAGATACGCAGTATTTT; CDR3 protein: CASSPQSTDTQYF
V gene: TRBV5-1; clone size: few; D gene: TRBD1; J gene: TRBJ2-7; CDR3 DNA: TGCGCCAGCAGCCTATTCGGGACAGGGGCTAGGTCCTACGAGCAGTACTTC; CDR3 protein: CASSLFGTGARSYEQYF
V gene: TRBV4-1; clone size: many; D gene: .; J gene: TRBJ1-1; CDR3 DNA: TGCGCCAGCAGCCGTTGGGGAGACACTGAAGCTTTCTTT; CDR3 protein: CASSRWGDTEAFF
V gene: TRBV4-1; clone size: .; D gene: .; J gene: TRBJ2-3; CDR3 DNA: TGCGCCAGCAGCCAAGCCCGGGACTCACGTAGCCAGTATTTT; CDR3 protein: CASSQARDSRSQYF
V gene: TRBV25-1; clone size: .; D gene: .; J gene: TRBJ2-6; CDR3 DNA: TGTGCCAGCAGTGAATATCGAGGAGCATCTGGGGCCAACGTCCTGACTTTC; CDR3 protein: CASSEYRGASGANVLTF
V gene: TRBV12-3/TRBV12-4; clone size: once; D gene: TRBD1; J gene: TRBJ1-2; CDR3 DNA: TGTGCCAGCAGATCTGGACAGGGGGATGGCTACACCTTC; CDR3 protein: CASRSGQGDGYTF
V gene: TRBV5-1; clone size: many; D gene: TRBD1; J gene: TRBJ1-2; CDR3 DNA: TGCGCCAGCAGCTTGTCCGGGACAGAAAATGGCTACACCTTC; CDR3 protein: CASSLSGTENGYTF
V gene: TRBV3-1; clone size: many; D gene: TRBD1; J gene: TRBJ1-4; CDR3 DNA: TGTGCCAGCTCCCGGCGTCGGACAGGGGATGAAAAACTGTTTTTT; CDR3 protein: CASSRRRTGDEKLFF
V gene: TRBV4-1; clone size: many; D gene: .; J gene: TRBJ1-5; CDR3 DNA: TGCGCCAGCAGCCTCGTGGGGAGGGATCAGCCCCAGCATTTT; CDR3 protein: CASSLVGRDQPQHF
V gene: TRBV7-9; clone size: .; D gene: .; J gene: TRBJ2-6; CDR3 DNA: TGTGCCAGCAGCTTGTACGGGAACTCTGGGGCCAACGTCCTGACTTTC; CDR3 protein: CASSLYGNSGANVLTF
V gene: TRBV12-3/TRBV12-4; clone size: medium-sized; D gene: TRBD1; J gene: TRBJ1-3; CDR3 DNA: TGTGCCAGCAGTCCGACAGGGAGGGCTGGAAACACCATATATTTT; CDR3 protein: CASSPTGRAGNTIYF
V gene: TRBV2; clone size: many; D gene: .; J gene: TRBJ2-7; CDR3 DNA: TGTGCCAGCAGAATAGCCTACGAGCAGTACTTC; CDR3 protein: CASRIAYEQYF